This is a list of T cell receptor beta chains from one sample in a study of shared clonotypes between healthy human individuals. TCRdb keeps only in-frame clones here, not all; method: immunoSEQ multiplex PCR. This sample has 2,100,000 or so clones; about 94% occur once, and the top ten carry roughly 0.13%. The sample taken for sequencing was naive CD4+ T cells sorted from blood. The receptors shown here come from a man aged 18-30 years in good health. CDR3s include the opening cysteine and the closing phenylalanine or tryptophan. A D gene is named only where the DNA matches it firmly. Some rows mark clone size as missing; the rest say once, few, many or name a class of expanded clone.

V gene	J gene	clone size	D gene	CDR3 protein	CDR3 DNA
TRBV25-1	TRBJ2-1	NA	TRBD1	CASSDIGTGTGEQFF	TGTGCCAGCAGTGACATCGGGACAGGGACTGGTGAGCAGTTCTTC
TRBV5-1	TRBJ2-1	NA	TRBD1	CASSRGTGYNEQFF	TGCGCCAGCAGCAGAGGGACAGGCTACAATGAGCAGTTCTTC
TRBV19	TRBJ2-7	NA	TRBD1	CASSTLGTGAEQYF	TGTGCCAGTAGTACCTTAGGGACAGGGGCCGAGCAGTACTTC
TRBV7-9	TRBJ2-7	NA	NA	CASSPLGSDEQYF	TGTGCCAGCAGCCCCCTTGGAAGTGACGAGCAGTACTTC
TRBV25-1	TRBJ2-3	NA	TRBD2	CASSEYGGGLPDTQYF	TGTGCCAGCAGTGAATATGGGGGGGGATTACCAGATACGCAGTATTTT
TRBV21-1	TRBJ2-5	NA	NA	CASSKLRGQETQYF	TGTGCCAGCAGCAAACTGAGGGGCCAAGAGACCCAGTACTTC
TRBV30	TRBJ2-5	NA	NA	CASNLGETQYF	TGTGCCTCGAACCTCGGGGAGACCCAGTACTTC
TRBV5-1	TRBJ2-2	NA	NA	CASSLEQVNTGELFF	TGCGCCAGCAGCTTGGAACAGGTGAACACCGGGGAGCTGTTTTTT
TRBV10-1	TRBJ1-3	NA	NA	CASSESGGGLKGNTIYF	TGCGCCAGCAGTGAGTCTGGGGGGGGCTTGAAGGGAAACACCATATATTTT
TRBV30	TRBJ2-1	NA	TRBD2	CAWSVGLAGGIDEQFF	TGTGCCTGGAGTGTAGGGCTAGCGGGGGGTATCGATGAGCAGTTCTTC
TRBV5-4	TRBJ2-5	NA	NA	CASSLAQGIQETQYF	TGTGCCAGCAGCTTGGCCCAGGGAATACAAGAGACCCAGTACTTC
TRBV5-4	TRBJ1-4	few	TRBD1	CASSSDPGTGGRGLFF	TGTGCCAGCAGCTCAGACCCCGGGACAGGGGGCAGGGGGCTGTTTTTT
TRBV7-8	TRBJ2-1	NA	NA	CASSLDGSFNNEQFF	TGTGCCAGCAGCTTAGACGGTAGCTTTAACAATGAGCAGTTCTTC
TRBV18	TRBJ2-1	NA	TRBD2	CASSPLGGGSSYNEQFF	TGTGCCAGCTCACCACTTGGCGGGGGAAGCTCCTACAATGAGCAGTTCTTC
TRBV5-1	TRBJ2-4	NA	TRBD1	CASSPGTGASVNIQYF	TGCGCCAGCAGTCCTGGGACAGGCGCGAGCGTAAACATTCAGTACTTC
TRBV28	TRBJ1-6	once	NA	CASNLSGGLVSPLHF	TGTGCCAGCAACCTCAGCGGGGGTCTTGTCTCACCCCTCCACTTT
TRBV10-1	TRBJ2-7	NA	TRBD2	CASSDGRELGEQYF	TGCGCCAGCAGTGATGGGCGGGAGCTGGGGGAGCAGTACTTC
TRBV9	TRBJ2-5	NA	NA	CASSAHSPRTQYF	TGTGCCAGCAGCGCCCACTCCCCCCGGACCCAGTACTTC
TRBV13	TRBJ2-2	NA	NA	CASSLVAGNLYTGELFF	TGTGCCAGCAGCTTAGTCGCGGGAAATCTCTACACCGGGGAGCTGTTTTTT
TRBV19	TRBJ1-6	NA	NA	CASSGGVANSPLHF	TGTGCCAGTAGTGGAGGCGTTGCTAATTCACCCCTCCACTTT
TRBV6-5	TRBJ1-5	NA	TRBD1	CASSYNRGGPQHF	TGTGCCAGCAGTTACAACAGGGGTGGGCCCCAGCATTTT
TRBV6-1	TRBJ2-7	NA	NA	CASSRSAYEQYF	TGTGCCAGCTCACGCAGCGCCTACGAGCAGTACTTC
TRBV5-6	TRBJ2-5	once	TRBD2	CASSLGLVDQETQYF	TGTGCCAGCAGCCTAGGACTAGTAGATCAAGAGACCCAGTACTTC
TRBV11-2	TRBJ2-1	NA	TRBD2	CASSLDLAGYNEQFF	TGTGCCAGCAGCTTAGATCTAGCGGGGTACAATGAGCAGTTCTTC
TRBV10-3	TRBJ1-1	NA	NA	CAITSSLNTEAFF	TGTGCCATCACGTCTTCCCTGAACACTGAAGCTTTCTTT
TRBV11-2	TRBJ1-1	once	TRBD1	CASSFGTGGTEAFF	TGTGCCAGCAGCTTCGGGACAGGCGGTACTGAAGCTTTCTTT
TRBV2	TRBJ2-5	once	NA	CATSLDRTPGETQYF	TGTGCCACCTCGCTTGACAGGACCCCAGGAGAGACCCAGTACTTC
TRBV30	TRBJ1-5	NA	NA	CAWSVGQGVGQPQHF	TGTGCCTGGAGTGTGGGTCAGGGAGTAGGGCAGCCCCAGCATTTT
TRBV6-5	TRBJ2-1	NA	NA	CASRSNNEQFF	TGTGCCAGCCGAAGCAACAATGAGCAGTTCTTC
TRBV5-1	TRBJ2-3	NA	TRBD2	CASNPHTHSGNEDTQYF	TGCGCCAGCAACCCTCACACTCATAGCGGGAATGAAGATACGCAGTATTTT
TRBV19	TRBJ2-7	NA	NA	CASSIAGRGSTYEQYF	TGTGCCAGTAGTATAGCTGGGAGAGGGTCGACCTACGAGCAGTACTTC
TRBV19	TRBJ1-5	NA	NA	CASLRTRDSNQPQHF	TGTGCCAGTCTGAGAACCCGGGATAGCAATCAGCCCCAGCATTTT
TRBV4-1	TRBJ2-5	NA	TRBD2	CASSGTSGGARETQYF	TGCGCCAGCAGTGGGACTAGCGGGGGGGCCCGGGAGACCCAGTACTTC
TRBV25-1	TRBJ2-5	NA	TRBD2	CASRTSGGQETQYF	TGTGCCAGCCGGACTAGCGGGGGCCAAGAGACCCAGTACTTC
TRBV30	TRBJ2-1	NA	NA	CAWSRRGVYNEQFF	TGTGCCTGGAGTAGGCGAGGGGTCTACAATGAGCAGTTCTTC
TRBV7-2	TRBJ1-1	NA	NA	CASSLAGGMNTEAFF	TGTGCCAGCAGCTTAGCCGGGGGTATGAACACTGAAGCTTTCTTT
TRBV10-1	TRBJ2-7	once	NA	CASSESTRGRDPDEQYF	TGCGCCAGCAGTGAGTCGACTCGGGGCAGGGACCCGGACGAGCAGTACTTC
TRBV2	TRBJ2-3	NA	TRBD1	CASTRDRGDTQYF	TGTGCCAGCACCCGGGACAGGGGCGATACGCAGTATTTT
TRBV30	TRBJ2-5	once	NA	CARKTGSETQYF	TGTGCCAGAAAAACAGGGTCCGAGACCCAGTACTTC
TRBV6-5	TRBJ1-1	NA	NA	CASSGRGNTEAFF	TGTGCCAGCAGCGGCCGGGGGAACACTGAAGCTTTCTTT
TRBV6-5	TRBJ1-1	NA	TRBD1	CASSSPPNRGNTEAFF	TGTGCCAGCAGTTCCCCACCTAACAGGGGGAACACTGAAGCTTTCTTT
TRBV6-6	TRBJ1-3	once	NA	CASSSQGSGGNTIYF	TGTGCCAGCAGTTCCCAGGGCTCCGGTGGAAACACCATATATTTT
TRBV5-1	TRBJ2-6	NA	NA	CASSYDPPSSGANVLTF	TGCGCCAGCAGTTATGACCCGCCGAGCTCTGGGGCCAACGTCCTGACTTTC
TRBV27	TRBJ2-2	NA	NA	CASSFSPGQGSRELFF	TGTGCCAGCAGTTTTTCCCCGGGGCAGGGTAGCCGGGAGCTGTTTTTT
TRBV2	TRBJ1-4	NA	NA	CASSQDRPGGEKLFF	TGTGCCAGCAGTCAGGACAGACCCGGAGGTGAAAAACTGTTTTTT
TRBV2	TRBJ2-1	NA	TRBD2	CASSPTSGYSYNEQFF	TGTGCCAGCAGCCCTACTAGCGGGTACTCCTACAATGAGCAGTTCTTC
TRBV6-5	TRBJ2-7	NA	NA	CVSSPRYEQYF	TGTGTCAGCAGCCCCCGCTACGAGCAGTACTTC
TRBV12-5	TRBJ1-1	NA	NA	CASGLPGGTEAFF	TGTGCTAGTGGTCTACCGGGGGGCACTGAAGCTTTCTTT